The clone carrying this T cell receptor (beta chain) is a singleton in its sample. Germline V gene data show CDR1 as MNHEY and CDR2 as SVGAGI. Trimming cost V 0 bases and J 6 bases; bases outside gene matches: 2. The CDR3 totals 15 residues. This specimen belongs to a study of OX40 agonist ivuxolimab in advanced cancers. Overall study context: Of mixed ages from about 20 to 90 and averaging roughly 66 years, the group was over 80% male.

Assay: immunoSEQ multiplex PCR; the TCRdb copy retains only in-frame clones and omits some. The sample shows 55,000 to 75,000 clones, 80% of them seen only once. This clonotype originated in an adult with an advanced solid tumor such as melanoma, head and neck, liver or kidney cancer. This chain uses TRBV6-5 with TRBJ1-6; 7 nucleotides match TRBD1. Sequenced here: CD4+ or CD8+ T cells sorted from blood, sampled in a trial of the OX40 agonist ivuxolimab. The CDR3 DNA reads TGTGCCAGCAGTTACTCGGGGACAGCTAATTCACCCCTCCACTTT. This sequence encodes CASSYSGTANSPLHF.